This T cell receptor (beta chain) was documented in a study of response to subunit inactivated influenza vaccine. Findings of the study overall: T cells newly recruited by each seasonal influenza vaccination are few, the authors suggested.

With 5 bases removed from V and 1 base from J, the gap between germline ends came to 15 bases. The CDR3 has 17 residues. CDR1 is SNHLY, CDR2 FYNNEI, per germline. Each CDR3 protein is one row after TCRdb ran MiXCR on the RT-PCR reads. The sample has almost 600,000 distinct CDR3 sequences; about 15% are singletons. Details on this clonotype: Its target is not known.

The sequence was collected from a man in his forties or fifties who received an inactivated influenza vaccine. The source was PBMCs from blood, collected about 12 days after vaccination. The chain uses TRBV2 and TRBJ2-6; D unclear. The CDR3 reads CASSRQPIQSGANVLTF. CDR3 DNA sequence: TGTGCCAGCAGTCGTCAACCCATACAATCTGGGGCCAACGTCCTGACTTTC.